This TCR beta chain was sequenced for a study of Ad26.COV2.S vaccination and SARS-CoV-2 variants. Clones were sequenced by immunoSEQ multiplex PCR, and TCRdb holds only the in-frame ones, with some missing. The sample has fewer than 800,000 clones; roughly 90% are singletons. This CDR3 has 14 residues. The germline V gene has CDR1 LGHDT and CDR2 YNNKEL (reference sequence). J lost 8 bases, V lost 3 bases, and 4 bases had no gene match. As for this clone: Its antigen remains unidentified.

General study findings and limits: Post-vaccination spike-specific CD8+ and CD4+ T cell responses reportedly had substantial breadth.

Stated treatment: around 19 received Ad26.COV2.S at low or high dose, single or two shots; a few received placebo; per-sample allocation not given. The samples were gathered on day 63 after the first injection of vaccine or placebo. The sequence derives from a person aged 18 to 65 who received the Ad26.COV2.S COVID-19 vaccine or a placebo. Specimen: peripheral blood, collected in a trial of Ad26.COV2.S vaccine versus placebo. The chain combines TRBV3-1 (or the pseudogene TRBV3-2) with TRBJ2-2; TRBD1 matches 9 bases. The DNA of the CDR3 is TGTGCCAGCAGCCAGACAGGGGGGAGTGGGGAGCTGTTTTTT. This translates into CASSQTGGSGELFF.